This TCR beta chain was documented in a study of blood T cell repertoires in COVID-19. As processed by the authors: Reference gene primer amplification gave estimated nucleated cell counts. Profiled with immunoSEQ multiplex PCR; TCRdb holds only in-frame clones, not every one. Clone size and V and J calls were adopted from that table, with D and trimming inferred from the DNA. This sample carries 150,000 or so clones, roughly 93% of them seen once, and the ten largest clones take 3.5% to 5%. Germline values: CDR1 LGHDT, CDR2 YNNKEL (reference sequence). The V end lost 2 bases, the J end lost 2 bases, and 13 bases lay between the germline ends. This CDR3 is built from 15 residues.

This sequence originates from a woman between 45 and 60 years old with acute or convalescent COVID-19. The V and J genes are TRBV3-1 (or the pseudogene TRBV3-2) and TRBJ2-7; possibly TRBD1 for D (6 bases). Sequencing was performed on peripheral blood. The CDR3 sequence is CASSQRSQGTYEQYF. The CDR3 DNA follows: TGTGCCAGCAGCCAAAGGTCGCAGGGGACCTACGAGCAGTACTTC.